The 26 T cell receptor beta chains below come from one sample, sequenced in a study of Ad26.COV2.S vaccination and SARS-CoV-2 variants (dated by TCRdb to the early 2020s). Library preparation used the immunoSEQ multiplex PCR assay. TCRdb re-hosts the immuneACCESS table, in-frame sequences only. Its copies lack some clones; in the studies checked, an unresolved V gene accounts for under half of them, and the cause for the rest is not known. Within this sample are more than 300,000 clones, with around four fifths of them counted one time only. Together, the top ten hold 2% to 2.5% of the sample. This specimen's treatment or condition label, per the study, means: around 19 received Ad26.COV2.S at low or high dose, single or two shots; roughly 5 received placebo; per-sample allocation not given. For vaccine and placebo recipients, repertoires were sequenced using samples collected on day 63 after the first injection.

The specimen was peripheral blood, collected in a trial of Ad26.COV2.S vaccine versus placebo. Receptors originate from a person aged 18-65 years who received the Ad26.COV2.S COVID-19 vaccine or a placebo.

As concerns this clone: Relative to the germline gene, one junction end is altered; a read error may explain this. This rearrangement joins TRBV7-3 to TRBJ2-1, with a weak D call TRBD1 (6 bases). CDR1 is SGHTA, CDR2 FQGTGA, per germline. The CDR3 totals 15 residues. The CDR3 DNA is TGTGCCAGCAGCGACCAAGGGGGATCATACAATGAGCAGCTCTTC. The encoded protein is CASSDQGGSYNEQLF.

The chain joins TRBV5-1 to TRBJ1-2; D is undetermined. With 0 bases removed from V and 3 bases from J, the gap between germline ends came to 27 bases. Per germline, CDR1 SGHRS and CDR2 YFSETQ. This CDR3 has 20 amino acids. This CDR3 is CASSLGEVGLRPRQYYGYTF. DNA for the CDR3: TGCGCCAGCAGCTTGGGCGAAGTCGGCCTAAGACCCCGTCAGTACTATGGCTACACCTTC.

This chain connects TRBV9 to TRBJ1-4; D is possibly TRBD1 (5 bases). Deletions cut 3 bases from V and 5 bases from J, with 11 bases between. Germline V CDR1 and CDR2: SGDLS, YYNGEE. The CDR3 loop spans 14 amino acids. CDR3 DNA: TGTGCCAGCAGCGCGGCGGCAGGGAATGAAAAACTGTTTTTT. As protein: CASSAAAGNEKLFF.

In DNA form, the CDR3 reads TGTGCCAGCAGCTTAGAGAGTTGGGGGAGAGATACGCAGTATTTT. Its protein is CASSLESWGRDTQYF. J is TRBJ2-3 and V is TRBV7-2, with D possibly being TRBD1 or TRBD2 (5 bases each). The V gene lost 1 base and the J gene lost 5 bases, with 13 bases spanning the gap. This CDR3 region has 15 residues. CDR1 SGHTA and CDR2 FQGNSA come from the germline V gene.

This clone was counted once. This chain uses TRBV6-5 with TRBJ1-6; 7 bases are a match to TRBD1. CDR1 is MNHEY, CDR2 SVGAGI, per germline. This CDR3 is built from 16 residues. V gave up 0 bases and J gave up 7 bases; unmatched junction bases: 6. CDR3 bases: TGTGCCAGCAGTTACTCGAAGAACAGGGGAAATTCACCCCTCCACTTT. It translates to CASSYSKNRGNSPLHF.

V usage is TRBV27 and J usage is TRBJ2-6, with TRBD2 matching 8 bases. The CDR3 length is 15 residues. Germline V gene data show CDR1 as MNHEY and CDR2 as SMNVEV (reference sequence). Trimming removed 6 bases from V and 1 base from J; junction bases left unmatched: 2. CDR3 bases: TGTGCCAGCAGGCCGGGGGGGTCTGGGGCCAACGTCCTGACTTTC. Translating gives CASRPGGSGANVLTF.

A single count supports this clone. The V and J genes are TRBV6-1 and TRBJ1-2; TRBD1 might be the D (5 bases). The CDR3 has 12 amino acids. Per germline, CDR1 MNHNS and CDR2 SASEGT. Trimming cost V 3 bases and J 6 bases, with 8 bases left between them. The CDR3 sequence is CASSDRDDGYTF. The CDR3 region has the DNA TGTGCCAGCAGTGACAGGGATGATGGCTACACCTTC.

In this sample, this clone turned up a few times. This sequence joins TRBV6-4 and TRBJ2-7; perhaps TRBD1 as D (5 bases). Germline CDR1 reads MRHNA; CDR2 reads SNTAGT. CDR3 length: 16 amino acids. The ends were cut back, 2 bases at V and 2 bases at J, with 16 bases in the middle. This CDR3 is CASSDRATKGPYEQYF. The CDR3 DNA reads as TGTGCCAGCAGTGACCGTGCCACCAAGGGGCCCTACGAGCAGTACTTC.

The V and J genes are TRBV4-2 and TRBJ2-1; 7 bases are a match to TRBD1. The V gene end was trimmed by 1 base and the J gene end by 6 bases; junction bases not matched to a gene: 12. Germline V gene lookup returns CDR1 LGHNA and CDR2 YNFKEQ. The CDR3 has 17 residues. The CDR3 here is CASSQGTGPRIGNEQFF. As DNA, the CDR3 is TGTGCCAGCAGCCAAGGGACAGGACCGAGGATTGGCAATGAGCAGTTCTTC.

This chain joins TRBV9 and TRBJ2-3; the D gene could be TRBD1 or TRBD2 (5 bases each). V lost 0 bases to trimming and J lost 5 bases, with 16 bases between them. Germline CDR1 SGDLS, CDR2 YYNGEE. This CDR3 has 16 amino acids. CDR3 residues: CASSVGGDPRIDTQYF. The CDR3 DNA sequence: TGTGCCAGCAGCGTAGGTGGGGACCCTAGGATAGATACGCAGTATTTT.

The J gene is TRBJ1-1, the V gene TRBV2, with no clear D. CDR1 and CDR2 from the germline V gene are SNHLY and FYNNEI. The CDR3 covers 14 residues. The V and J ends lost 6 bases and 4 bases respectively, with 15 bases between them. CDR3 in DNA: TGTGCCAGCAGCCGCGAGGGAGGGAGCACTGAAGCTTTCTTT. It specifies CASSREGGSTEAFF.

The chain carries TRBV4-2 and TRBJ2-1; D remains ambiguous. The CDR3 runs 18 residues. The V and J ends lost 0 bases and 0 bases respectively, with 15 bases between them. CDR1 and CDR2 from the germline V gene are LGHNA and YNFKEQ. The CDR3 nucleotides are TGTGCCAGCAGCCAAGATGGGGAACGGGTAAGCTCCTACAATGAGCAGTTCTTC. It is translated as CASSQDGERVSSYNEQFF.

This clone has a handful of counts. V is TRBV12-5 and J is TRBJ2-7, with TRBD1 identical over 11 bases. After removal of 1 base from V and 5 bases from J, the junction contained 7 bases not matched to a gene. The CDR3 is 16 residues long. Germline assignment: CDR1 LGHNT and CDR2 FRNRAP. DNA of the CDR3: TGTGCTAGTGGTTTGGGACTTGGACAGGGGGCTAACGAGCAGTACTTC. Amino acid sequence: CASGLGLGQGANEQYF.

The chain links TRBV6-2 or TRBV6-3 to TRBJ2-1; possibly TRBD2 for D (5 bases). Trimming took 2 bases from V and 1 from J, leaving 9 bases between them. Per germline, CDR1 MNHEY and CDR2 SVGEGT. The CDR3 totals 15 residues. In DNA, the CDR3 is TGTGCCAGCAGTTACATGAGCGGATCCTACAATGAGCAGTTCTTC. It yields the protein CASSYMSGSYNEQFF.

The genes are TRBV6-4 and TRBJ2-1; D may match TRBD1 or TRBD2 (5 bases each). CDR1 is MRHNA and CDR2 is SNTAGT in the germline V gene. Trimming shortened V by 6 bases and J by 15 bases, and 24 bases separated the two germline ends. This CDR3 has 14 amino acids. In nucleotides, the CDR3 is TGTGCCAGCAGCCCCGTTCTAGGGGACGGACAAAGGTTCTTC. Its protein product is CASSPVLGDGQRFF.

This chain joins TRBV5-1 and TRBJ1-2; D perhaps matches TRBD1 (5 bases). This CDR3 is 15 amino acids long. V was clipped by 3 bases and J by 6 bases, with 18 bases between them. Germline CDR1 and CDR2: SGHRS and YFSETQ. This CDR3 reads CASSSERGARDGYTF. CDR3 nucleotides: TGCGCCAGCAGCTCGGAGCGCGGGGCCCGGGATGGCTACACCTTC.

The rearrangement uses TRBV7-9 and TRBJ2-5; D tentatively reads TRBD1 or TRBD2 (6 bases each). CDR1 is SEHNR, CDR2 FQNEAQ, per germline (reference sequence). V lost 7 bases and J 3 bases, leaving 9 bases between the germline ends. This CDR3 region has 12 residues. The CDR3 reads CASNREEETQYF. The CDR3 DNA reads TGTGCCAGCAACAGGGAGGAAGAGACCCAGTACTTC.

CDR3 amino acids: CASSQNLYSEGNTGELFF. In DNA form, the CDR3 reads TGTGCCAGCTCACAAAACTTATACAGCGAGGGGAACACCGGGGAGCTGTTTTTT. The rearrangement joins TRBV18 to TRBJ2-2; perhaps TRBD2 as D (5 bases). V gave up 4 bases and J gave up 1 base, with 19 bases separating them. Per the germline V gene, CDR1 is KGHSH and CDR2 is LQKENI. This CDR3 has 18 amino acids.

The chain has TRBV6-1 and TRBJ2-6; 9 positions match TRBD1. CDR1 is MNHNS and CDR2 is SASEGT in the germline V gene. The CDR3 length is 17 residues. V shed 6 bases, J shed 1 base, and the junction held 7 bases outside the gene matches. The CDR3 sequence is CASSEPGTGSGANVLTF. In nucleotides, the CDR3 is TGTGCCAGCAGCGAACCCGGGACAGGGTCTGGGGCCAACGTCCTGACTTTC.

This chain connects TRBV4-1 to TRBJ1-1; no clear D. There are 15 residues in the CDR3. Germline assignment: CDR1 MGHRA and CDR2 YSYEKL. V was cut by 0 bases and J by 1 base, with 9 bases left in between. CDR3 in DNA: TGCGCCAGCAGCCAAGAACCCACACCGAACACTGAAGCTTTCTTT. Translated: CASSQEPTPNTEAFF.

The chain has TRBV11-3 and TRBJ2-2; the D is unclear. The germline CDR1 and CDR2 sequences are SGHNT and YENEEA. This CDR3 comprises 14 residues. Trimming left V 1 base short and J 1 base short, with 4 bases between. In DNA form, the CDR3 reads TGTGCCAGCAGCTTAGGACTGAACACCGGGGAGCTGTTTTTT. Amino acid sequence: CASSLGLNTGELFF.

Regarding this clone: One end of the junction is discordant with germline, which a read error may explain. This chain connects TRBV19 to TRBJ1-5; 7 nucleotides match TRBD1. CDR3 length equals 12 residues. CDR1 and CDR2 (germline): LNHDA, SQIVND (reference sequence). As DNA, the CDR3 is TGTGCCAGTAGTATAGGGGACAGCGCGGCGGATTTT. It yields the protein CASSIGDSAADF.

J is TRBJ2-1 and V is TRBV15; D is possibly TRBD2 (6 bases). Trimming removed 3 bases at V and 2 bases at J, with 8 bases between. In germline, CDR1 is LNHNV, CDR2 YYDKDF (reference sequence). The CDR3 sequence is 14 residues long. CDR3 loop: CATSSRTTYNEQFF. CDR3 sequence (DNA): TGTGCCACCAGCAGCCGGACTACCTACAATGAGCAGTTCTTC.

The V gene is TRBV7-8, the J gene TRBJ1-4; D perhaps matches TRBD1 (5 bases). The germline V gene encodes CDR1 SGHVS and CDR2 FQNEAQ. The CDR3 sequence is 14 residues long. V was pared by 2 bases and J by 8 bases, with 12 bases between. Here the CDR3 DNA reads TGTGCCAGCAGCTTAAAGGACAATTTGGAAAAACTGTTTTTT. Encoded protein: CASSLKDNLEKLFF.

The chain has TRBV12-5 and TRBJ2-3; possibly TRBD1 or TRBD2 for D (5 bases each). CDR1 is LGHNT, CDR2 FRNRAP, per germline. The germline V and J ends were trimmed by 5 bases and 6 bases, with 12 bases remaining between them. CDR3 size: 13 residues. CDR3 sequence: CASGRDVPDTQYF. The CDR3 DNA reads TGTGCTAGTGGTCGGGACGTTCCGGATACGCAGTATTTT.

This chain links TRBV11-3 with TRBJ2-5; tentatively, D is TRBD1 (6 bases). V lost 0 bases and J lost 5, with 13 bases in between. The CDR3 spans 15 residues. Germline V gene data show CDR1 as SGHNT and CDR2 as YENEEA. The CDR3 nucleotides read TGTGCCAGCAGCTTAGATGGCAGGGGTAGTGAGACCCAGTACTTC. Translated, it gives CASSLDGRGSETQYF.